The T cell receptor beta chain described here comes from a study of monozygotic twins with inflammatory bowel disease. Findings and caveats of the study: Variability in patient repertoires may have come partly from differing immunosuppressive treatments. The co-twins with IBD showed lower TCRbeta diversity (inverse Simpson) than their healthy siblings.

No DNA is given; TCRdb re-called the 5' RACE reads and lists each CDR3 protein once. The sample is made up of around 100,000 distinct CDR3 sequences, and the top ten hold roughly 1.9% of it. As regards this clonotype: What it binds is not known.

The CDR3 has 16 residues. Germline CDR1 and CDR2: KGHSH and LQKENI. The sequence came from a human donor with ulcerative colitis or Crohn's disease, or a healthy co-twin of an affected twin (not recorded which). The V call is TRBV18, the J call TRBJ2-1; TCRdb calls TRBD2, which cannot be checked without DNA. The sample was blood. The CDR3 reads CASSPESSGSYNEQFF.